This T cell receptor (beta chain) was retrieved from a study of blood T cell repertoires in COVID-19. The wider study: Whether acute or convalescent, the COVID-19 samples came from the United States, Italy and Spain.

Per the study methods: Nucleated cell counts were estimated from reference gene primer amplification. Assay used: immunoSEQ multiplex PCR; TCRdb lists only in-frame clones, some missing. V, J and clone size are taken as reported in that table, and D and trimming were inferred from the DNA itself. This sample has around 140,000 clones, with approximately 88% found just once. CDR1 and CDR2 (germline): SGHRS, YFSETQ. CDR3 length equals 15 residues. With V trimmed by 0 bases and J by 5 bases, 3 bases remained unmatched. V gene TRBV5-1 combines with J gene TRBJ2-2, with 8 positions matching TRBD2. The receptor was isolated from a man in his 60s with active or convalescent COVID-19. The sample consisted of peripheral blood. The chain's CDR3 is CASSLVLAGTGELFF. CDR3 in DNA: TGCGCCAGCAGCTTGGTTCTAGCGGGTACCGGGGAGCTGTTTTTT.